This T cell receptor (beta chain) is from a study of CD8 T cells in ankylosing spondylitis. This clonotype was detected ten times or more. Antigen unknown. Study observations and caveats: According to the report, clones linked to the disease were significantly enriched in matched synovial fluid samples taken from ankylosing spondylitis patients. Ankylosing spondylitis blood appeared to be characterized by a TCR beta motif of several highly homologous variants. Prior work had noted some motif variants in reactive arthritis blood and synovial fluid.

There are 12 residues in the CDR3. Trimming pared 6 bases from V and 8 bases from J, leaving 13 bases between. Library preparation for TCR beta used quantitative 5'-RACE with molecular barcodes. TCRdb re-called the 5' RACE reads with MiXCR, one entry per CDR3 protein. The sample holds approximately 350,000 distinct CDR3 sequences; around 20% are singletons and the top ten take about an eighth. This chain uses TRBV12-3 or TRBV12-4 with TRBJ1-1; D is perhaps TRBD1 (6 bases). This clonotype was obtained from a male donor with ankylosing spondylitis or in good health (not recorded which). Sequencing was performed on blood, either unsorted or a sorted T cell fraction (not recorded which). As DNA, the CDR3 is TGTGCCAGCAGCTACGAAGGGACAGAAGCTTTCTTT. This encodes CASSYEGTEAFF.